A selection of T cell receptor beta chains follows, all from one sample in a study of blood T cell repertoires in COVID-19. Produced via immunoSEQ multiplex PCR; TCRdb's table is partial and in-frame only. The sample records roughly 100,000 clones, 87% being singletons. Sequencing was done on a sample of peripheral blood. These receptors all stem from a woman in her 30s with acute or convalescent COVID-19. CDR3s include the opening cysteine and the closing phenylalanine or tryptophan. A D gene is named only where the DNA matches it firmly. Size values are once, few and many counts, or a class for expanded clones, and some rows have none.

j_call clone_size v_call d_call cdr3_aa cdr3_nt
TRBJ2-7 NA TRBV30 TRBD1 CAWSTWGQGTSYEQYF TGTGCCTGGAGTACCTGGGGACAGGGAACCTCCTACGAGCAGTACTTC
TRBJ1-2 NA TRBV6-6 NA CASSYEGANYGYTF TGTGCCAGCAGTTACGAGGGAGCTAACTATGGCTACACCTTC
TRBJ1-5 once TRBV6-4 NA CARQVYQPQHF TGTGCCAGACAGGTTTATCAGCCCCAGCATTTT
TRBJ2-3 NA TRBV5-1 TRBD2 CASSVPGGRSTDTQYF TGCGCCAGCAGCGTCCCGGGGGGGCGGAGCACAGATACGCAGTATTTT
TRBJ2-7 NA TRBV6-5 TRBD2 CASSYSIAGGYEQYF TGTGCCAGCAGTTACTCGATAGCGGGGGGCTACGAGCAGTACTTC
TRBJ2-7 few TRBV27 TRBD1 CASSLRTGNYEQYF TGTGCCAGCAGTCTTCGGACAGGTAACTACGAGCAGTACTTC
TRBJ2-7 NA TRBV27 TRBD1 CASSTNSGTGENEQYF TGTGCCAGCAGCACTAATTCCGGGACAGGGGAAAACGAGCAGTACTTC
TRBJ2-1 NA TRBV5-1 TRBD2 CASSLLTSGVGEQFF TGCGCCAGCAGCTTGTTGACTAGCGGGGTAGGTGAGCAGTTCTTC
TRBJ2-5 few TRBV7-9 TRBD1 CASSLDRAQETQYF TGTGCCAGCAGCCTGGACAGGGCCCAAGAGACCCAGTACTTC
TRBJ1-2 NA TRBV6-6 NA CASSYSRGGNYGYTF TGTGCCAGCAGTTACTCAAGGGGAGGGAACTATGGCTACACCTTC
TRBJ2-1 NA TRBV3-1/TRBV3-2 NA CASSQDGTDYNEQFF TGTGCCAGCAGCCAAGATGGAACAGATTACAATGAGCAGTTCTTC
TRBJ2-3 NA TRBV5-1 TRBD1 CASSSGTGGRDTQYF TGCGCCAGCAGCTCCGGGACAGGGGGCCGAGATACGCAGTATTTT
TRBJ1-1 NA TRBV10-3 NA CAISGSGLKATEAFF TGTGCCATCTCCGGTTCAGGGCTGAAGGCCACTGAAGCTTTCTTT
TRBJ2-7 NA TRBV30 TRBD2 CAWSGVAGGHEQYF TGTGCCTGGAGTGGAGTAGCGGGGGGCCACGAGCAGTACTTC
TRBJ2-2 once TRBV12-3/TRBV12-4 TRBD2 CASHKGGAGELFF TGTGCCAGCCATAAGGGAGGGGCCGGGGAGCTGTTTTTT
TRBJ2-1 NA TRBV5-1 TRBD1 CASQTGGYNEQFF TGCGCCAGCCAGACAGGGGGCTACAATGAGCAGTTCTTC
TRBJ2-2 once TRBV5-1 TRBD2 CASRLSLAANTGELFF TGCGCCAGCCGTCTCTCGCTAGCGGCGAACACCGGGGAGCTGTTTTTT
TRBJ1-1 few TRBV28 NA CASSYYTEAFF TGTGCCAGCAGCTACTACACTGAAGCTTTCTTT
TRBJ1-4 few TRBV5-1 NA CASSPTGDIFTNEKLFF TGCGCCAGCAGCCCCACCGGGGACATTTTTACTAATGAAAAACTGTTTTTT
TRBJ1-5 NA TRBV5-8 TRBD1 CASSLGGGTGPNQPQHF TGTGCCAGCAGCTTGGGAGGGGGGACAGGACCCAATCAGCCCCAGCATTTT
TRBJ1-5 NA TRBV28 NA CATGPLGVNQPQHF TGTGCCACCGGTCCCCTCGGGGTCAATCAGCCCCAGCATTTT
TRBJ2-3 NA TRBV27 TRBD1 CASSIFGQAAGTDTQYF TGTGCCAGCAGTATTTTCGGACAGGCAGCAGGCACAGATACGCAGTATTTT
TRBJ1-2 once TRBV28 TRBD1 CASSLTGGQSYTF TGTGCCAGCAGTTTAACAGGGGGCCAGAGCTACACCTTC
TRBJ1-5 NA TRBV18 NA CASSPTDSHNQPQHF TGTGCCAGCTCACCCACGGACAGTCACAATCAGCCCCAGCATTTT
TRBJ1-2 NA TRBV6-5 NA CASSYIPGANYGYTF TGTGCCAGCAGTTACATACCAGGGGCTAACTATGGCTACACCTTC
TRBJ1-6 NA TRBV7-2 NA CASSLGQTNSPLHF TGTGCCAGCAGCTTAGGACAGACTAATTCACCCCTCCACTTT
TRBJ2-1 NA TRBV7-6 NA CASSSAPQGKNEQFF TGTGCCAGCAGCTCCGCCCCACAGGGAAAGAATGAGCAGTTCTTC
TRBJ2-7 NA TRBV6-2/TRBV6-3 TRBD2 CASSRGGFYEQYF TGTGCCAGCAGTCGCGGGGGTTTCTACGAGCAGTACTTC
TRBJ1-4 NA TRBV4-2 NA CASSQDNTEKLFF TGTGCCAGCAGCCAAGATAACACGGAAAAACTGTTTTTT
TRBJ2-5 NA TRBV3-1/TRBV3-2 NA CASSQVHDSLQETQYF TGTGCCAGCAGCCAAGTACACGACAGTCTCCAAGAGACCCAGTACTTC
TRBJ2-1 once TRBV12-5 NA CASGDGDEQFF TGTGCTAGTGGGGACGGGGATGAGCAGTTCTTC
TRBJ1-6 NA TRBV27 TRBD1 CASSSGQLNSPLHF TGTGCCAGCAGCTCGGGACAGTTGAATTCACCCCTCCACTTT
TRBJ1-6 NA TRBV30 NA CAWSDLSSYNSPLHF TGTGCCTGGAGTGATCTAAGCTCCTATAATTCACCCCTCCACTTT
TRBJ2-7 NA TRBV5-1 TRBD1 CASSLGQTGDEQYF TGCGCCAGCAGCTTAGGGCAGACAGGGGACGAGCAGTACTTC
TRBJ2-7 NA TRBV27 TRBD1 CASSLTGNYEQYF TGTGCCAGCAGTTTGACAGGGAACTACGAGCAGTACTTC
TRBJ2-7 NA TRBV6-5 NA CASRRVGAYEQYF TGTGCCAGCAGGCGGGTCGGAGCCTACGAGCAGTACTTC
TRBJ1-1 NA TRBV4-1 TRBD1 CASSSLGTGAQETTEAFF TGCGCCAGCAGCTCCTTAGGGACAGGGGCTCAGGAGACCACTGAAGCTTTCTTT
TRBJ2-3 NA TRBV28 NA CASSPQQGTQYF TGTGCCAGCAGCCCCCAACAGGGTACGCAGTATTTT
TRBJ2-3 once TRBV4-1 NA CASSQDIGADTQYF TGCGCCAGCAGCCAAGATATAGGGGCGGATACGCAGTATTTT
TRBJ2-3 NA TRBV7-3 TRBD2 CASSSGGADTQYF TGTGCCAGCTCTAGCGGGGGTGCAGATACGCAGTATTTT
TRBJ1-1 NA TRBV9 TRBD1 CASSKSGGTEAFF TGTGCCAGCAGCAAATCAGGGGGCACTGAAGCTTTCTTT
TRBJ1-2 NA TRBV20-1 NA CSASGPSGYGYTF TGCAGTGCTAGTGGCCCTTCAGGATATGGCTACACCTTC
TRBJ1-1 NA TRBV5-8 TRBD1 CASSGDRKNTEAFF TGTGCCAGCAGCGGGGACAGGAAGAACACTGAAGCTTTCTTT
TRBJ2-2 NA TRBV18 TRBD2 CASSPLAGGLTGELFF TGTGCCAGCTCACCCCTAGCGGGGGGTCTCACCGGGGAGCTGTTTTTT
TRBJ1-1 NA TRBV27 TRBD1 CASRTGGGTEAFF TGTGCCAGCCGGACAGGGGGAGGCACTGAAGCTTTCTTT
TRBJ2-1 NA TRBV5-1 TRBD1 CASSLGTANEQFF TGCGCCAGCAGCTTAGGGACAGCCAATGAGCAGTTCTTC
TRBJ2-1 NA TRBV7-9 NA CASSSDRGPYGQFF TGTGCCAGCAGCTCGGACAGAGGCCCGTATGGGCAGTTCTTC